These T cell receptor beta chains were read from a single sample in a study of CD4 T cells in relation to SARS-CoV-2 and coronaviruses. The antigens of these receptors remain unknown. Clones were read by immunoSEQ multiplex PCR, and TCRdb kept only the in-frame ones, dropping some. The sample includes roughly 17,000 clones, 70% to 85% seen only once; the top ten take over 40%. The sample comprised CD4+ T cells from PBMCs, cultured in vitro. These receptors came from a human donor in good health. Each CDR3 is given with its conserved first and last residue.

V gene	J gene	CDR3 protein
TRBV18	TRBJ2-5	CASSPVRGRAQETQYF
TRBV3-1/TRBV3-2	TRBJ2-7	CASSQEGGNSEQYF
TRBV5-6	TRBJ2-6	CASTIEVSGANVLTF
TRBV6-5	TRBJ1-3	CASRDPNSGNTIYF
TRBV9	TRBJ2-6	CASGSFSGANVLTF
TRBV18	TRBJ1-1	CASSPTIGQGAIGAFF
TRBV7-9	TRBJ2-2	CASSRGTGATGELFF
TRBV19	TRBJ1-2	CASSGRGAFYGYTF
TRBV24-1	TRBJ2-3	CATSEFYTDTQYF
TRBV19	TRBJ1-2	CASSILDTGDYTF
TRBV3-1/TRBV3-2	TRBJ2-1	CASSQELAGPRGNEQFF
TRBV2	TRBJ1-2	CASSAPANYGYTF
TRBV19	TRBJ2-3	CASSTYSDTQYF
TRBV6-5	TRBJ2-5	CASSLSGQQETQYF
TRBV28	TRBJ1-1	CASTRPLWDTEAFF
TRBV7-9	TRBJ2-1	CASSSVRAWEQFF
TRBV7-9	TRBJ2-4	CASSLAQPRLAGGQNIQYF
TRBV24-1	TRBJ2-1	CATTDRGNEQFF
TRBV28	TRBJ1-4	CASSSATINEKLFF
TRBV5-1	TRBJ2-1	CASSRSTGEPYNEQFF
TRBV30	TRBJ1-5	CAWSALGRQPQHF
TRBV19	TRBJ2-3	CASSIGLAGVVDTQYF
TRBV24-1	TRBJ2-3	CATSDRTDYTDTQYF
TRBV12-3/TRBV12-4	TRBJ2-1	CASRGGAYNEQFF
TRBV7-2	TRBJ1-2	CASSLVGGARDSYGYTF
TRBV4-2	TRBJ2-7	CASSRDRGRYEQYF
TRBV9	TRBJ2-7	CASSVGGDSSYEQYF
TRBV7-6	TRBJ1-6	CASSLGRQRINSPLHF